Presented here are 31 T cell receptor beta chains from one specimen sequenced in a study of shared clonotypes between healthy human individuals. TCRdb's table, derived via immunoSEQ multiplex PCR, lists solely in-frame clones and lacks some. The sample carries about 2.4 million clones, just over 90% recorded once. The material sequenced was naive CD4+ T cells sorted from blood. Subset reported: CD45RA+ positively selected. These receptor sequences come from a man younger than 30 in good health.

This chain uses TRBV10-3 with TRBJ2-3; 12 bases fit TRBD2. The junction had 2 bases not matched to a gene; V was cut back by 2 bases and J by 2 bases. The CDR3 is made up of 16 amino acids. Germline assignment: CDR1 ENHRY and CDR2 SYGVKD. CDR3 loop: CAISEASGRATDTQYF. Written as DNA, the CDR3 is TGTGCCATCAGTGAGGCTAGCGGGAGGGCCACAGATACGCAGTATTTT.

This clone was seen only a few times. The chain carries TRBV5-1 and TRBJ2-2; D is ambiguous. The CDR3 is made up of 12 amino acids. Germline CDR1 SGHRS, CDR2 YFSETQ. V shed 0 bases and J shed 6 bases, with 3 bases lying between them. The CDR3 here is CASSLEAGELFF. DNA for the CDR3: TGCGCCAGCAGCTTGGAGGCCGGGGAGCTGTTTTTT.

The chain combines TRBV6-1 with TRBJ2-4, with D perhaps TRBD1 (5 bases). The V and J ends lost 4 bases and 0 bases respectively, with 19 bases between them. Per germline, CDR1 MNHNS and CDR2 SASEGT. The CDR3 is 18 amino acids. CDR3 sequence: CASSGSRTRTIAKNIQYF. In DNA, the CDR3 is TGTGCCAGCAGTGGGAGCCGGACACGAACTATAGCCAAAAACATTCAGTACTTC.

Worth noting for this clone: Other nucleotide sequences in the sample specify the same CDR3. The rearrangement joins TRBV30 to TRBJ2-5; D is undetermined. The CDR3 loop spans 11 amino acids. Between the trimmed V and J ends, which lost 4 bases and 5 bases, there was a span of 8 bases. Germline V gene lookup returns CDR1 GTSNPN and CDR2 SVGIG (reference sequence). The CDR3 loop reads CAWTAQETQYF. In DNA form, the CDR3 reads TGTGCCTGGACCGCCCAGGAGACCCAGTACTTC.

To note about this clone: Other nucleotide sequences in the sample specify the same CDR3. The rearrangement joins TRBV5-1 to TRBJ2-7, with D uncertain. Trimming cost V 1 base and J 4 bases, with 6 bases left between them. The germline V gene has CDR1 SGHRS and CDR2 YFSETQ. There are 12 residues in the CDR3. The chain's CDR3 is CASSLPSYEQYF. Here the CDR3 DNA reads TGCGCCAGCAGCTTGCCCAGTTACGAGCAGTACTTC.

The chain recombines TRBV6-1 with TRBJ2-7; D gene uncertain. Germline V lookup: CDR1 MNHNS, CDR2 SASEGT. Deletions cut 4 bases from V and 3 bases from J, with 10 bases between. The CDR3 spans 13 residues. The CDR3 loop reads CASSGKAHYEQYF. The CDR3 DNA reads TGTGCCAGCAGTGGAAAGGCCCACTACGAGCAGTACTTC.

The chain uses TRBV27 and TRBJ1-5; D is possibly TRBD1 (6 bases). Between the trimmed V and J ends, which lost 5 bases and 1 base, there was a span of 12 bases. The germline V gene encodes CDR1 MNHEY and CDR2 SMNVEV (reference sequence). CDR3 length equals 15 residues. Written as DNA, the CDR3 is TGTGCCAGCAGTCCCCGGACAGAAAGCAATCAGCCCCAGCATTTT. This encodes CASSPRTESNQPQHF.

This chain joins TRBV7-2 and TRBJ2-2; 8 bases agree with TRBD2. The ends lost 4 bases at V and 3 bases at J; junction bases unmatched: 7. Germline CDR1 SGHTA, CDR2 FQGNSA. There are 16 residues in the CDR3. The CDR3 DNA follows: TGTGCCAGCAGCTACCGACTAGCGAGCTACACCGGGGAGCTGTTTTTT. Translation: CASSYRLASYTGELFF.

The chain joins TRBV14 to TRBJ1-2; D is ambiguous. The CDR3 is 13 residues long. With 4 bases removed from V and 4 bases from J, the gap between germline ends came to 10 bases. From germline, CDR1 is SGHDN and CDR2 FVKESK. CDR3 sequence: CASSPGLSYGYTF. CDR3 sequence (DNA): TGTGCCAGCAGCCCCGGACTGTCCTATGGCTACACCTTC.

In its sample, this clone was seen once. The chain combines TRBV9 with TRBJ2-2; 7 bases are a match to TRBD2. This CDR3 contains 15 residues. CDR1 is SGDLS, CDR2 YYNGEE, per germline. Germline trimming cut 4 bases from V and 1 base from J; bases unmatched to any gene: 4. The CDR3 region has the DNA TGTGCCAGCAGCCCGGGAGGCTTGAACACCGGGGAGCTGTTTTTT. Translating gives CASSPGGLNTGELFF. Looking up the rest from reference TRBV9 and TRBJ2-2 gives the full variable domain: DSGVTQTPKHLITATGQRVTLRCSPRSGDLSVYWYQQSLDQGLQFLIQYYNGEERAKGNILERFSAQQFPDLHSELNLSSLELGDSALYFCASSPGGLNTGELFFGEGSRLTVL.

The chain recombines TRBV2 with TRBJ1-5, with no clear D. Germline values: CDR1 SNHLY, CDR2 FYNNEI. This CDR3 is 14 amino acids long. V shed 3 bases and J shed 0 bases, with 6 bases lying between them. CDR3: CASSDVNSNQPQHF. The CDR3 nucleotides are TGTGCCAGCAGTGATGTTAATAGCAATCAGCCCCAGCATTTT.

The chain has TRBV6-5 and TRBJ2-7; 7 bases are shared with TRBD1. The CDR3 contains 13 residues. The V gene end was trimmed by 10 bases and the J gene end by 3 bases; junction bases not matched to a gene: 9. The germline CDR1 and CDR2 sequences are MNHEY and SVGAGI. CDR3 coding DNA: TGTGCCACTACGAACAGGGGATACTACGAGCAGTACTTC. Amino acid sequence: CATTNRGYYEQYF.

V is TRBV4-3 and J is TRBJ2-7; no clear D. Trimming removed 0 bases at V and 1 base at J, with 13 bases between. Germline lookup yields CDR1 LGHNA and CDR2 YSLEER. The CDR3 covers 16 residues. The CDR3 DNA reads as TGCGCCAGCAGCCAAGATCCACAGAGCCTATCCTACGAGCAGTACTTC. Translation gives CASSQDPQSLSYEQYF.

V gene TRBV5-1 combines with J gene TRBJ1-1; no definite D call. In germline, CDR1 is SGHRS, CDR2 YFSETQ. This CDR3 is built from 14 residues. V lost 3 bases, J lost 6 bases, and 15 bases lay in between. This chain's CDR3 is CASSSPTPTAEAFF. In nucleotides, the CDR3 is TGCGCCAGCAGCTCCCCTACCCCAACCGCTGAAGCTTTCTTT. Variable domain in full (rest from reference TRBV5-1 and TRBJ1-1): KAGVTQTPRYLIKTRGQQVTLSCSPISGHRSVSWYQQTPGQGLQFLFEYFSETQRNKGNFPGRFSGRQFSNSRSEMNVSTLELGDSALYLCASSSPTPTAEAFFGQGTRLTVV.

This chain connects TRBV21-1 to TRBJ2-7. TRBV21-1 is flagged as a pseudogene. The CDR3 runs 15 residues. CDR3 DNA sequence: TGTGCCAGCAGCAGCCTCAGGGGAGGTAGTTACGAGCAGTACTTC. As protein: CASSSLRGGSYEQYF.

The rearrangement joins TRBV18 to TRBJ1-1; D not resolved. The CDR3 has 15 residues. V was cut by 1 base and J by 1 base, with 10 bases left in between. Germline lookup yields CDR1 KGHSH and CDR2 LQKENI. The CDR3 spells CASSPQFTQNTEAFF. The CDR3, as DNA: TGTGCCAGCTCACCACAGTTCACACAGAACACTGAAGCTTTCTTT.

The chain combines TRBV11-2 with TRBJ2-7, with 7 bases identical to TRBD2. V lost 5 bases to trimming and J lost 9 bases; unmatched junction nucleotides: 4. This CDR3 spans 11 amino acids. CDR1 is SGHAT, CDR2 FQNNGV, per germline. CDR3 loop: CASSPPGGQYF. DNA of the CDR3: TGTGCCAGCAGCCCCCCGGGAGGGCAGTACTTC.

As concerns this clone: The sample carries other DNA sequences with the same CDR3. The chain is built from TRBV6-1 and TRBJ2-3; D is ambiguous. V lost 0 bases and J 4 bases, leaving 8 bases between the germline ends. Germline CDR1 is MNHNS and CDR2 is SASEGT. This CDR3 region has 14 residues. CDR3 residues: CASSEALVADTQYF. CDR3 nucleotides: TGTGCCAGCAGTGAAGCCTTAGTGGCAGATACGCAGTATTTT.

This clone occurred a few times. CDR3 protein: CASSDTIRSPLHF. In DNA, the CDR3 is TGCGCCAGCAGTGACACGATACGTTCACCCCTCCACTTT. The rearrangement joins TRBV10-1 to TRBJ1-6, with D hard to call. The CDR3 covers 13 residues. The germline CDR1 and CDR2 sequences are WNHNN and SYGVQD (reference sequence). Trimming removed 3 bases at V and 9 bases at J, with 9 bases between.

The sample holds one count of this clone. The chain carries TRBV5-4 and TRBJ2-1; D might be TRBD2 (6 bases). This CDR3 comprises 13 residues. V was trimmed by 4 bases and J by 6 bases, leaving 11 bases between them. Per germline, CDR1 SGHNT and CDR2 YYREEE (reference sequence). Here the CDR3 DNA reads TGTGCCAGCAGCACGGGACTGGTCAATGAGCAGTTCTTC. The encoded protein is CASSTGLVNEQFF. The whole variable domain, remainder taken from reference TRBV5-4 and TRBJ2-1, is ETGVTQSPTHLIKTRGQQVTLRCSSQSGHNTVSWYQQALGQGPQFIFQYYREEENGRGNFPPRFSGLQFPNYSSELNVNALELDDSALYLCASSTGLVNEQFFGPGTRLTVL.

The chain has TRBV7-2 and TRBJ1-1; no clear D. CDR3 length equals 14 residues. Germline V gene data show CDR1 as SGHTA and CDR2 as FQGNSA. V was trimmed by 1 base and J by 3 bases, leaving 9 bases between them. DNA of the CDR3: TGTGCCAGCAGCTTAGACCCGGGCGACACTGAAGCTTTCTTT. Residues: CASSLDPGDTEAFF.

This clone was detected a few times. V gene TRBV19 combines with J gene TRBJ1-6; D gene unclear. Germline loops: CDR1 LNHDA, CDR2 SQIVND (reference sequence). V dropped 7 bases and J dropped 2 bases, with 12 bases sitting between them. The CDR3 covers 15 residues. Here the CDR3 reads CASTPTGTYNSPLHF. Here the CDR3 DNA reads TGTGCCAGTACTCCGACGGGGACCTATAATTCACCCCTCCACTTT. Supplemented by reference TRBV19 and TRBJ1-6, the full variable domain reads DGGITQSPKYLFRKEGQNVTLSCEQNLNHDAMYWYRQDPGQGLRLIYYSQIVNDFQKGDIAEGYSVSREKKESFPLTVTSAQKNPTAFYLCASTPTGTYNSPLHFGNGTRLTVT.

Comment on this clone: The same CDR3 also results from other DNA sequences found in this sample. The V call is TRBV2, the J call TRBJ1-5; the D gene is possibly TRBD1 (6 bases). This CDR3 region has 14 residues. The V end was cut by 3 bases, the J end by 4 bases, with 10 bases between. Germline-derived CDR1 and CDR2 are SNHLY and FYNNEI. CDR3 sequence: CASSEGGGNQPQHF. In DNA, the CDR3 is TGTGCCAGCAGTGAGGGAGGGGGAAATCAGCCCCAGCATTTT.

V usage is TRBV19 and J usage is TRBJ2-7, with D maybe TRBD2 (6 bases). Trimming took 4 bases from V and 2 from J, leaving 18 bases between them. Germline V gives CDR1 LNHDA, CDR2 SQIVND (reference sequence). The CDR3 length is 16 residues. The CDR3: CASSTTGSSGAYEQYF. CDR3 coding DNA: TGTGCCAGTAGTACCACCGGGAGTTCGGGGGCCTACGAGCAGTACTTC.

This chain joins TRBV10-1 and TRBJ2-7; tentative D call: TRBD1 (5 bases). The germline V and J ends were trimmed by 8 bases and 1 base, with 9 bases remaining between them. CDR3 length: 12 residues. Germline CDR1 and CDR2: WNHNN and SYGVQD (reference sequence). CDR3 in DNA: TGCGCCAGCTCTCAGGGTTCCTACGAGCAGTACTTC. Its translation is CASSQGSYEQYF.

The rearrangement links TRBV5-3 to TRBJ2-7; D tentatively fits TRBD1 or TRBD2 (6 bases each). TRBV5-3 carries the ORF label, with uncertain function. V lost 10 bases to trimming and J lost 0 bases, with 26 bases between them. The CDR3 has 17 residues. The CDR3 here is CASGGGRTARSSYEQYF. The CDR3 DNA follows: TGTGCCTCTGGAGGGGGAAGGACTGCGAGGAGCTCCTACGAGCAGTACTTC.

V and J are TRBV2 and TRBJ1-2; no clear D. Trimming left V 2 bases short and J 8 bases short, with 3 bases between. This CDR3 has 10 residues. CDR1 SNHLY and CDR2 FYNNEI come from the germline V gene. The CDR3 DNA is TGTGCCAGCAGTGAAATGGGCTACACCTTC. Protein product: CASSEMGYTF.

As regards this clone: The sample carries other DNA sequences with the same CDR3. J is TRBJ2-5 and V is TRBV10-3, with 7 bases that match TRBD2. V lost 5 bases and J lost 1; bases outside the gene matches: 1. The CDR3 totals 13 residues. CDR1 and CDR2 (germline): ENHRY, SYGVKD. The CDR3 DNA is TGTGCCATCAGTAGCGGGATCCAAGAGACCCAGTACTTC. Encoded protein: CAISSGIQETQYF.

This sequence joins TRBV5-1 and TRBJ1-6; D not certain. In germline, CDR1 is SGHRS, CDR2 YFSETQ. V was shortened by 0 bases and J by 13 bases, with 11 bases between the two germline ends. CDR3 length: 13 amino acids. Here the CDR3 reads CASSLEFDTPLHF. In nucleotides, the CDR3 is TGCGCCAGCAGCTTGGAATTTGACACCCCCCTCCACTTT.

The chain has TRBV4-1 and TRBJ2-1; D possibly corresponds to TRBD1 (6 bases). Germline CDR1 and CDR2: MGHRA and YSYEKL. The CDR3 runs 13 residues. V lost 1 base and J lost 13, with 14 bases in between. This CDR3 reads CASSQASGGGQFF. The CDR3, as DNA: TGCGCCAGCAGCCAAGCTTCGGGTGGGGGCCAGTTCTTC.

CDR3 region: CAWGREAGRYEQYF. For the CDR3, the DNA is TGTGCCTGGGGACGCGAAGCGGGGAGATACGAGCAGTACTTC. The V call is TRBV30, the J call TRBJ2-5, with 7 bases fitting TRBD2. The DNA end lines up better with TRBJ2-7; the J call may be wrong. The germline V gene encodes CDR1 GTSNPN and CDR2 SVGIG (reference sequence). The CDR3 consists of 14 residues.